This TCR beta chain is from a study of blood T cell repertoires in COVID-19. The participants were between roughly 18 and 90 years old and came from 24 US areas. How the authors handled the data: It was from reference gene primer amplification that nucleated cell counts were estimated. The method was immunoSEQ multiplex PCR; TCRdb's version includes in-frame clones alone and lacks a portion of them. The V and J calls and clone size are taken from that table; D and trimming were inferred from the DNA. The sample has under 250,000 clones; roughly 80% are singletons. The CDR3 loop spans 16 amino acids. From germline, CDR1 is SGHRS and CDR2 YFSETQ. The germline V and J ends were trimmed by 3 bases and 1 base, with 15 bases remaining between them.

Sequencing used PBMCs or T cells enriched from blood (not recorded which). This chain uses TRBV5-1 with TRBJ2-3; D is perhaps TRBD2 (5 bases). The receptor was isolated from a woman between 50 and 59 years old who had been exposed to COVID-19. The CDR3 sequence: CASSSTDYSRTDTQYF. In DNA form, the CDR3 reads TGCGCCAGCAGCTCAACAGACTATTCTCGCACAGATACGCAGTATTTT.